This TCR beta chain comes out of a study of OX40 agonist ivuxolimab in advanced cancers. Across the study: Cohort: approximately 83% men, mean age 60, aged roughly 20 to 79. Eligibility rules accepted prior anti-PD-1, anti-PD-L1 or anti-CTLA-4 therapy, and 35% to 45% had some. Three patients, one with hepatocellular carcinoma and two with cutaneous melanoma, responded partially.

Study-level points and caveats: There were also nonresponders showing low normalized T-cell clonal expansion.

This CDR3 contains 13 residues. J lost 10 bases, V lost 4 bases, and 9 bases had no gene match. Germline values: CDR1 SGHDT, CDR2 YYEEEE. Profiled with immunoSEQ multiplex PCR; TCRdb holds only in-frame clones, not every one. The table has approximately 52,000 clones, approximately 83% seen once; the top ten hold about 1%. This clone was detected a few times. The target antigen is unknown. The receptor was derived from an adult with an advanced solid tumor such as melanoma, head and neck, liver or kidney cancer. The V call is TRBV5-6, the J call TRBJ1-1, with 8 positions matching TRBD1. The sample was CD4+ or CD8+ T cells sorted from blood, taken in a trial of the OX40 agonist ivuxolimab. The CDR3 DNA sequence: TGTGCCAGCAGCGTCCAGGGGGCGCATTCAGCTTTCTTT. Encoded protein: CASSVQGAHSAFF.